The 18 T cell receptor beta chains in this list originate from one sample, sequenced in a study of OX40 agonist ivuxolimab in advanced cancers. Here immunoSEQ multiplex PCR was the method, and the copy in TCRdb shows in-frame clones only, minus some. The table records fewer than 30,000 clones, approximately 78% of them present only once. This specimen consisted of CD4+ or CD8+ T cells sorted from blood, obtained in a trial of the OX40 agonist ivuxolimab. Every receptor here comes from an adult with an advanced solid tumor such as melanoma, head and neck, liver or kidney cancer.

J is TRBJ2-5 and V is TRBV13; 9 positions agree with TRBD1. The DNA matches TRBJ2-7 better at its end, which makes the J call doubtful. Per germline, CDR1 PRHDT and CDR2 FYEKMQ (reference sequence). This CDR3 spans 14 amino acids. The CDR3 DNA sequence: TGTGCCAGCAGCTCCCGGGACAGGGTGTACGAGCAGTACTTC. Residues: CASSSRDRVYEQYF.

The chain has TRBV18 and TRBJ2-2, with D perhaps matching TRBD1 (6 bases). CDR1 KGHSH and CDR2 LQKENI come from the germline V gene. The CDR3 is 15 amino acids. V was pared by 8 bases and J by 1 base, with 14 bases between. Here the CDR3 reads CASQPDRKNTGELFF. In DNA form, the CDR3 reads TGTGCCAGCCAACCAGACAGGAAGAACACCGGGGAGCTGTTTTTT.

The chain links TRBV4-1 to TRBJ2-1; a weak D match, TRBD1 (6 bases). Germline lookup yields CDR1 MGHRA and CDR2 YSYEKL. Trimming removed 0 bases from V and 3 bases from J, with 12 bases in between. The length of the CDR3 is 16 residues. CDR3 coding DNA: TGCGCCAGCAGCCAAGAGGGGACATCGAGCTACAATGAGCAGTTCTTC. It codes for CASSQEGTSSYNEQFF.

The chain combines TRBV7-8 with TRBJ2-7; D is perhaps TRBD1 (5 bases). The germline gives CDR1 SGHVS, CDR2 FQNEAQ. V lost 3 bases, J lost 3 bases, and 12 bases lay in between. This CDR3 spans 14 amino acids. The CDR3 loop is CASSLGQGGYEQYF. CDR3 nucleotides: TGTGCCAGCAGCTTGGGGCAGGGCGGCTACGAGCAGTACTTC.

The rearrangement joins TRBV11-2 to TRBJ2-1, with 10 bases fitting TRBD1. Trimming at V came to 3 bases and at J to 6 bases, leaving 2 bases not matched to a gene. CDR1 is SGHAT, CDR2 FQNNGV, per germline. This CDR3 region has 14 residues. CDR3 DNA sequence: TGTGCCAGCAGCTTGGGGACAGGGGCCAATGAGCAGTTCTTC. Translated, it gives CASSLGTGANEQFF.

J is TRBJ2-7 and V is TRBV15, with TRBD1 matching over 8 bases. Germline values: CDR1 LNHNV, CDR2 YYDKDF (reference sequence). The length of the CDR3 is 14 residues. The ends lost 4 bases at V and 1 base at J; junction bases unmatched: 3. This CDR3 is CATSKDRVSYEQYF. CDR3 bases: TGTGCCACCAGCAAGGACAGGGTATCCTACGAGCAGTACTTC.

DNA for the CDR3: TGTGCCAGCAGCTTAGTGAGCGGGGCCGGAGAGACCCAGTACTTC. The encoded protein is CASSLVSGAGETQYF. The chain couples TRBV11-3 to TRBJ2-5, with 7 bases that match TRBD2. V was clipped by 1 base and J by 4 bases; unmatched bases: 6. The CDR3 extends over 15 amino acids. The germline CDR1 and CDR2 sequences are SGHNT and YENEEA.

This clone was seen only a few times. The rearrangement links TRBV4-3 to TRBJ2-7, with 8 bases that match TRBD1. The CDR3 sequence is 15 residues long. V shed 3 bases and J 3 bases; nucleotides not matched to a gene: 7. Germline CDR1 LGHNA, CDR2 YSLEER. The CDR3 region has the DNA TGCGCCAGCAGCCATTATCAGGGGGCAAGCTACGAGCAGTACTTC. Its protein product is CASSHYQGASYEQYF.

The chain employs TRBV7-9 and TRBJ2-5, with 10 bases that match TRBD1. The CDR3 length is 16 residues. Germline V gives CDR1 SEHNR, CDR2 FQNEAQ (reference sequence). After removal of 5 bases from V and 2 bases from J, the junction contained 8 bases not matched to a gene. The CDR3 coding sequence is TGTGCCAGCAGCGCCAGTGACAGGGGGCGTCAAGAGACCCAGTACTTC. Translating it yields CASSASDRGRQETQYF.

The CDR3 region has the DNA TGTGCCAGCCTTACAGGGCGACGCTCCTACAATGAGCAGTTCTTC. This encodes CASLTGRRSYNEQFF. The chain is built from TRBV28 and TRBJ2-1; TRBD1 might be the D (6 bases). The germline V and J ends were trimmed by 8 bases and 0 bases, with 14 bases remaining between them. The CDR3 runs 15 residues. The germline gives CDR1 MDHEN, CDR2 SYDVKM.

V usage is TRBV28 and J usage is TRBJ1-2; D is unclear. Per the germline V gene, CDR1 is MDHEN and CDR2 is SYDVKM. This CDR3 contains 12 residues. V was shortened by 10 bases and J by 2 bases, with 11 bases between the two germline ends. The chain's CDR3 is CATSGRNYGYTF. CDR3 nucleotide sequence: TGTGCCACCTCTGGACGGAACTATGGCTACACCTTC.

The rearrangement links TRBV9 to TRBJ2-7, with TRBD1 identical over 9 bases. The CDR3 covers 14 residues. Germline trimming cut 3 bases from V and 3 bases from J; bases unmatched to any gene: 4. Germline V gene sequence: CDR1 SGDLS, CDR2 YYNGEE. CDR3 sequence (DNA): TGTGCCAGCAGCGGCCGGGACAGGGACTACGAGCAGTACTTC. Amino acids: CASSGRDRDYEQYF.

This clone was detected once. The DNA of the CDR3 is TGTGCCAGCAGTCCGGGACAGGGTAATGAAAAACTGTTTTTT. This encodes CASSPGQGNEKLFF. This chain connects TRBV6-5 to TRBJ1-4; 9 nucleotides agree with TRBD1. This CDR3 is built from 14 residues. J was trimmed by 4 bases and V by 5 bases; bases with no gene match: 2. The germline V gene has CDR1 MNHEY and CDR2 SVGAGI.

The V gene is TRBV7-2, the J gene TRBJ1-5; D ambiguous. Deletions cut 3 bases from V and 4 bases from J, with 7 bases between. This CDR3 has 13 amino acids. Germline V gives CDR1 SGHTA, CDR2 FQGNSA. In DNA, the CDR3 is TGTGCCAGCAGCTTTTATGCGAATCAGCCCCAGCATTTT. This sequence encodes CASSFYANQPQHF.

V is TRBV5-1 and J is TRBJ1-1; the D gene is possibly TRBD1 (6 bases). Trimming left V 8 bases short and J 5 bases short, with 13 bases between. Germline values: CDR1 SGHRS, CDR2 YFSETQ. The CDR3 is 12 amino acids. The CDR3 DNA reads as TGCGCCAGTTCCCTGGGGGCTACTGAAGCTTTCTTT. Translation gives CASSLGATEAFF.

This clone was observed a single time. The V and J genes are TRBV5-4 and TRBJ1-2; D possibly corresponds to TRBD1 (5 bases). Trimming stripped 0 bases from V and 3 bases from J, with 15 bases between. The CDR3 is made up of 16 amino acids. Germline CDR1 reads SGHNT; CDR2 reads YYREEE (reference sequence). The CDR3 loop is CASSLVLAGTYYGYTF. CDR3 nucleotide sequence: TGTGCCAGCAGCTTGGTATTGGCGGGGACTTACTATGGCTACACCTTC.

This clone was observed once. The chain joins TRBV29-1 to TRBJ2-1, with TRBD2 matching 10 bases. Germline trimming cut 4 bases from V and 4 bases from J; bases unmatched to any gene: 7. CDR3 length: 15 residues. Germline-derived CDR1 and CDR2 are SQVTM and ANQGSEA. CDR3 sequence reads: CSVVAAGGLYNEQFF. As DNA, the CDR3 is TGCAGCGTTGTTGCAGCGGGGGGGCTTTACAATGAGCAGTTCTTC.

CDR3 amino acids: CASSSPGTEVPVHGYTF. CDR3 nucleotide sequence: TGTGCCAGCAGCTCCCCCGGGACAGAAGTCCCGGTCCATGGCTACACCTTC. The genes are TRBV7-9 and TRBJ1-2, with 7 positions matching TRBD1. Germline assignment: CDR1 SEHNR and CDR2 FQNEAQ (reference sequence). Trimming removed 4 bases from V and 6 bases from J; junction bases left unmatched: 17. The CDR3 is 17 amino acids.